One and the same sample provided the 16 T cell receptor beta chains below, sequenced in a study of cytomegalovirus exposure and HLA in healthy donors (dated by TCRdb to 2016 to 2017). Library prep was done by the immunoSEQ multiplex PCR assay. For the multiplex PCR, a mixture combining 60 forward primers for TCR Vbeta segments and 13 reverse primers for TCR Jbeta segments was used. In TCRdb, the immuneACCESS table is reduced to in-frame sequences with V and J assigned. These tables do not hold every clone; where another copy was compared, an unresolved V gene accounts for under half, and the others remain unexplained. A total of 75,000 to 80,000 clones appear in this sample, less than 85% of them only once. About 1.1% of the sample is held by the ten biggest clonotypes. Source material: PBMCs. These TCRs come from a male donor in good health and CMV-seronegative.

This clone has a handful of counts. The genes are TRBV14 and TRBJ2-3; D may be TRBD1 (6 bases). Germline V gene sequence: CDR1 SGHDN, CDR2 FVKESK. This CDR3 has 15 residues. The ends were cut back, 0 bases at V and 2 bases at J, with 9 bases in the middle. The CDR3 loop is CASSQDWGPTDTQYF. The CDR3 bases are TGTGCCAGCAGCCAAGATTGGGGGCCCACAGATACGCAGTATTTT. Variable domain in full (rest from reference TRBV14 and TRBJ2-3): EAGVTQFPSHSVIEKGQTVTLRCDPISGHDNLYWYRRVMGKEIKFLLHFVKESKQDESGMPNNRFLAERTGGTYSTLKVQPAELEDSGVYFCASSQDWGPTDTQYFGPGTRLTVL.

CDR3 in amino acids: CATSRGGVDYGYTF. CDR3 DNA sequence: TGTGCCACCAGCAGAGGGGGGGTGGACTATGGCTACACCTTC. The chain joins TRBV15 to TRBJ1-2, with a weak D call TRBD1 (5 bases). This CDR3 has 14 residues. Trimming took 1 base from V and 3 from J, leaving 9 bases between them. In germline, CDR1 is LNHNV, CDR2 YYDKDF (reference sequence).

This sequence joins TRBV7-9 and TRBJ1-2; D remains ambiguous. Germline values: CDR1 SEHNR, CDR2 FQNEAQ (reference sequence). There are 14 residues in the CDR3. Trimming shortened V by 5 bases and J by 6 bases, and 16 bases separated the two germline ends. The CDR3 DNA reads TGTGCCAGCAGCCTACCGGGATCTCATAATGGCTACACCTTC. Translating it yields CASSLPGSHNGYTF.

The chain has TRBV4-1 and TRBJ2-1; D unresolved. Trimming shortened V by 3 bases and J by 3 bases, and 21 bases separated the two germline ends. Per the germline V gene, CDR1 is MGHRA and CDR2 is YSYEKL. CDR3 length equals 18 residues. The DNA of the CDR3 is TGCGCCAGCAGCCATGTAACCCAAGCGAGGATAAACTACAATGAGCAGTTCTTC. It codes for CASSHVTQARINYNEQFF.

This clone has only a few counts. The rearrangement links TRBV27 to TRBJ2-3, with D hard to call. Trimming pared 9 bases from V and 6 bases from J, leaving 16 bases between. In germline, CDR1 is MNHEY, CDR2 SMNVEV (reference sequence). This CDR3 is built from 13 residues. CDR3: CASRGGAQDTQYF. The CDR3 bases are TGTGCCAGTAGAGGCGGAGCCCAGGATACGCAGTATTTT.

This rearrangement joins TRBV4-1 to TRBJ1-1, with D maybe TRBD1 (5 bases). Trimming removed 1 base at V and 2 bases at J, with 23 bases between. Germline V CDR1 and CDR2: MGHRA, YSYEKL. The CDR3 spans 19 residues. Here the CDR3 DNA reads TGCGCCAGCAGCCAAGTAAGGATTTATGACAGACAAAAAAACACTGAAGCTTTCTTT. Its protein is CASSQVRIYDRQKNTEAFF.

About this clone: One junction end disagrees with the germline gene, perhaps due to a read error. The CDR3 nucleotides read TGTGCCAGCAGCCTAGCCGGGAGCGTAGCTTTCTTT. As protein: CASSLAGSVAFF. The chain recombines TRBV7-8 with TRBJ1-1; D unresolved. The germline CDR1 and CDR2 sequences are SGHVS and FQNEAQ. The CDR3 spans 12 residues.

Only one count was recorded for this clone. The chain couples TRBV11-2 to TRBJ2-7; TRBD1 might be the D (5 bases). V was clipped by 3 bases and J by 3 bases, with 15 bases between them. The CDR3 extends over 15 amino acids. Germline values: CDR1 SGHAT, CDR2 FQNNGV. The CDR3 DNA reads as TGTGCCAGCAGCTTGCTCCCAGGGCCAAACTACGAGCAGTACTTC. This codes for CASSLLPGPNYEQYF.

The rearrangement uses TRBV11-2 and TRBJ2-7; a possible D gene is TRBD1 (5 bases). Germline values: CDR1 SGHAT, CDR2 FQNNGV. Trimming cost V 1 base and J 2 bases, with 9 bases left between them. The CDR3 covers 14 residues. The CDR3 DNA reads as TGTGCCAGCAGCTTAGGGGGCGGACCCTACGAGCAGTACTTC. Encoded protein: CASSLGGGPYEQYF.

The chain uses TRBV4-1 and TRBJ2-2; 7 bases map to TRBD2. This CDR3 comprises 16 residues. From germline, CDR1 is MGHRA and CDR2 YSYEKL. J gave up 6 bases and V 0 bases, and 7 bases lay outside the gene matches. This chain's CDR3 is CASSQDRSGKAGELFF. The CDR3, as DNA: TGCGCCAGCAGCCAAGATCGAAGCGGGAAAGCCGGGGAGCTGTTTTTT.

CDR3 protein: CASSLLAGTYEQYF. DNA of the CDR3: TGTGCCAGCAGCTTACTAGCGGGAACCTACGAGCAGTACTTC. The chain links TRBV7-8 to TRBJ2-7, with 9 bases lining up with TRBD2. The CDR3 runs to 14 residues. J gave up 2 bases and V 2 bases, and 1 base lay outside the gene matches. CDR1 SGHVS and CDR2 FQNEAQ come from the germline V gene. The full variable domain, with the rest looked up from reference TRBV7-8 and TRBJ2-7, is GAGVSQSPRYKVAKRGQDVALRCDPISGHVSLFWYQQALGQGPEFLTYFQNEAQLDKSGLPSDRFFAERPEGSVSTLKIQRTQQEDSAVYLCASSLLAGTYEQYFGPGTRLTVT.

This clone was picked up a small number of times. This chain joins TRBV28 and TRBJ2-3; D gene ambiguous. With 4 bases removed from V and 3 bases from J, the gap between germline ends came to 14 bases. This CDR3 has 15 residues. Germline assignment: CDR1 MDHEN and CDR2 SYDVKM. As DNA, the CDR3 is TGTGCCAGCAGTTGGTCACAAACGAAAACAGATACGCAGTATTTT. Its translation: CASSWSQTKTDTQYF.

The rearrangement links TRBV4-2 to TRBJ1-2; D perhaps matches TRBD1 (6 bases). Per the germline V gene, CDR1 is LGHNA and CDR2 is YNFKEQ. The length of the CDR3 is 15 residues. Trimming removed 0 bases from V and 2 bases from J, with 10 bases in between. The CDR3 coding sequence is TGTGCCAGCAGCCAAGATTCAGGGGCCAACTATGGCTACACCTTC. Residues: CASSQDSGANYGYTF.

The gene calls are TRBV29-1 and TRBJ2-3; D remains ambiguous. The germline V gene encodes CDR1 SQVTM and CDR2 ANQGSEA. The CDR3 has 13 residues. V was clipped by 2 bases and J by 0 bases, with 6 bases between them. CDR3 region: CSVEPSSTDTQYF. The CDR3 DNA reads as TGCAGCGTTGAACCATCCAGCACAGATACGCAGTATTTT.

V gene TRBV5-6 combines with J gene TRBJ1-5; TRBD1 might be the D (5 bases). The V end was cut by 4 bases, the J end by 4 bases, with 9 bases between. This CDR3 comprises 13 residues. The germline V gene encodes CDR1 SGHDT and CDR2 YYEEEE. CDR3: CASSQDRNQPQHF. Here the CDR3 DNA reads TGTGCCAGCAGCCAAGACAGAAATCAGCCCCAGCATTTT.

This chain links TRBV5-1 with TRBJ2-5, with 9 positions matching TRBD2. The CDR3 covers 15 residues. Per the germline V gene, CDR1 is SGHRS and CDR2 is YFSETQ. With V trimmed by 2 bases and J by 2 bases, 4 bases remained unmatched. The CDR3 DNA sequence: TGCGCCAGCAGCTTTCTAGCGGGGCCTCAAGAGACCCAGTACTTC. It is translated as CASSFLAGPQETQYF. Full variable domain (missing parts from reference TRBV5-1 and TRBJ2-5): KAGVTQTPRYLIKTRGQQVTLSCSPISGHRSVSWYQQTPGQGLQFLFEYFSETQRNKGNFPGRFSGRQFSNSRSEMNVSTLELGDSALYLCASSFLAGPQETQYFGPGTRLLVL.